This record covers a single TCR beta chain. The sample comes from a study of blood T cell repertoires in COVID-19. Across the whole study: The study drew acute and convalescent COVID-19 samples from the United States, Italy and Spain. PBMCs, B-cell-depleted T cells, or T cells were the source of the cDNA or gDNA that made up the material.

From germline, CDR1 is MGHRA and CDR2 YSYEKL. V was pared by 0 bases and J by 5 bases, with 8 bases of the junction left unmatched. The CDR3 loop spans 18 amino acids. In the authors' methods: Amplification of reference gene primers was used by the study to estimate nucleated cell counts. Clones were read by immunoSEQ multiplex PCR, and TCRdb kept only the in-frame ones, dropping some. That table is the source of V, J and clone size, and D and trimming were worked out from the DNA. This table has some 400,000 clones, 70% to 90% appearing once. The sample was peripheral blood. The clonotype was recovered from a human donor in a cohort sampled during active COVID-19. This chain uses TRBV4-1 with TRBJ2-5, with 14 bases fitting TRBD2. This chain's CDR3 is CASSQDVTSGGARETQYF. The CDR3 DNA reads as TGCGCCAGCAGCCAAGATGTGACTAGCGGGGGGGCACGGGAGACCCAGTACTTC.